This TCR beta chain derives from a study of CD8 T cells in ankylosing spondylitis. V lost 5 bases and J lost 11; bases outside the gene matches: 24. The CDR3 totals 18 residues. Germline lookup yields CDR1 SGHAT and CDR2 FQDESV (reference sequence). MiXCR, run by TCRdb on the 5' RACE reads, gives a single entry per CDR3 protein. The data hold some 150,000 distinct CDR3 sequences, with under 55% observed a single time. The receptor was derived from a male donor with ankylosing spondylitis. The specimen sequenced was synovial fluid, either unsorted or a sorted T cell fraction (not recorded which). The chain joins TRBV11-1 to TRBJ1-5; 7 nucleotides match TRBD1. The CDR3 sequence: CASSPSPQPDRAWVAQHF. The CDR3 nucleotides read TGTGCCAGCAGCCCATCCCCTCAACCTGACAGGGCCTGGGTAGCCCAGCATTTT.